This is a list of T cell receptor beta chains from one sample in a study of blood T cell repertoires in COVID-19. Clones were read by immunoSEQ multiplex PCR, and TCRdb kept only the in-frame ones, dropping some. The sample shows around 70,000 clones, 65% to 85% of them seen only once. What was sequenced was peripheral blood. The receptors come from a woman in her sixties or seventies with acute or convalescent COVID-19. Both conserved end residues are part of each CDR3. Each record gives: V gene, clone size, CDR3 protein. Expanded clones are given a class, and other clones once, few, many or no size at all.

>TRBV28|.
CASSSPAGDISTDTQYF
>TRBV5-8|few
CASSLSLRGTGNTIYF
>TRBV5-1|.
CASSTSGVEYNEQFF
>TRBV4-1|.
CASSPFSDRNTGELFF
>TRBV3-1/TRBV3-2|.
CASSQATGQGTSYGYTF
>TRBV7-7|.
CASSFQTNEKLFF
>TRBV19|.
CASKDREEPQHF
>TRBV7-2|.
CASSLGVAGDTDTQYF
>TRBV5-1|.
CASSSGQSTDTQYF
>TRBV2|.
CASSGGTANEKLFF
>TRBV6-1|.
CASSESGAAYYGYTF
>TRBV11-2|.
CASSLVSGVGNSPLHF
>TRBV19|.
CASRGQGHGNEQFF
>TRBV6-5|.
CASKDSTNSNQPQHF
>TRBV9|once
CASSERPLAGGPGRDTQYF
>TRBV6-2/TRBV6-3|few
CASSYTGSGQPQHF
>TRBV11-2|.
CASSSFRQGARTEAFF
>TRBV6-6|.
CASSRQRQGARYGYTF
>TRBV5-1|.
CASSLGQGGYNEQFF
>TRBV30|few
CAWRGQRNQPQHF
>TRBV6-2/TRBV6-3|.
CASSSRGTSSIQETQYF
>TRBV3-1/TRBV3-2|.
CASSHRRGADGYTF
>TRBV30|.
CAWEEDSAYEQYF
>TRBV30|.
CAWSMGDWQNTEAFF
>TRBV7-9|.
CASSLWLTGSSYEQYF
>TRBV27|.
CASSFQGAGTEAFF
>TRBV19|.
CASSIPGLSGYTF
>TRBV5-8|.
CASSFSGQGYNSPLHF
>TRBV30|.
CAWRWRDNSPLHF
>TRBV6-6|once
CASQGSEETQYF
>TRBV30|.
CAWTFPGYNEQFF
>TRBV27|once
CASEHRGPCSISYNEQFF
>TRBV11-2|.
CASSLSSLRGGYTF
>TRBV5-4|.
CASSSAGGLDTEAFF
>TRBV3-1/TRBV3-2|.
CASSWSGTDFNQPQHF
>TRBV10-1|.
CASIRDRVSSYEQYF
>TRBV6-5|once
CASRPTGTGNGYTF
>TRBV7-9|medium-sized
CASSLVLTGEYGYTF
>TRBV6-2/TRBV6-3|.
CASSLGQANEQFF
>TRBV7-6|.
CASSSNPSTLVGKNNEQFF
>TRBV18|.
CASSPATGQETQYF
>TRBV11-3|.
CASSPGLAGVGGQETQYF
>TRBV5-1|.
CASSLDVAAGNNEQFF
>TRBV7-2|few
CASSLGGPGRRGQPQHF